This T cell receptor beta chain was identified during a study of breast tumors, draining lymph nodes, adjacent tissues. Study-level results: Most tumor T cells seemingly derive from lymph node, then expand in tumor. Tumor TCR diversity was below lymph nodes but above nontumor tissue. Compared with basal-like, luminal-like tumors shared significantly more repertoire with nontumor tissue.

The CDR3 length is 15 residues. Trimming took off 7 bases at V and 5 bases at J, with 20 bases between the two ends. The V gene's germline CDR1 is SGHVS and CDR2 FNYEAQ. Axillary draining lymph nodes of breast cancer patients supplied the node samples. On this clonotype itself: What it recognizes is unknown.

TCRdb fed the multiplex PCR reads into MiXCR, producing one record per CDR3 protein. This sample yields 150,000 to 200,000 distinct CDR3 sequences, of which approximately 30% are seen a single time; approximately 4.2% belongs to the top ten. The sequencing sample was made of axillary lymph node tissue. V and J are TRBV7-6 and TRBJ2-5; a weak D match, TRBD2 (7 bases). The TCR originated in a female donor with breast cancer. Some clones in this sample may be carry-over from other donors' samples. The CDR3 spells CASNLETGGDETQYF. DNA of the CDR3: TGTGCCAGCAACTTGGAGACGGGGGGCGACGAGACCCAGTACTTC.